What follows are 21 T cell receptor beta chains derived from one specimen sequenced in a study of T and B cells in COVID-19 patients. BIOMED2 TRB-A/B primer pools were used in multiplex TRB PCR. One entry per CDR3 protein results from TCRdb running MiXCR on the multiplex PCR reads. The sample has 1,500 to 2,500 distinct CDR3 sequences; around 23% are singletons. Each TRB amplification used about 250-550 ng of genomic DNA from blood. Sequencing was carried out using blood. Receptors originate from a human donor with active COVID-19.

The chain recombines TRBV7-2 with TRBJ1-2, with a weak D call TRBD1 (6 bases). The CDR3 loop spans 14 amino acids. V was pared by 5 bases and J by 2 bases, with 12 bases between. CDR1 and CDR2 (germline): SGHTA, FQGNSA. The CDR3 bases are TGTGCCAGCAGCCGCAGCAGGGGCAACTATGGCTACACCTTC. It is translated as CASSRSRGNYGYTF.

The chain couples TRBV5-1 to TRBJ1-6, with 8 nucleotides matching TRBD1. With V trimmed by 1 base and J by 6 bases, 0 bases remained unmatched. This CDR3 is 14 amino acids long. Germline lookup yields CDR1 SGHRS and CDR2 YFSETQ. The CDR3 sequence is CASSLTGGNSPLHF. The CDR3 nucleotides read TGCGCCAGCAGCTTGACAGGGGGTAATTCACCCCTCCACTTT.

By sample fraction, this clonotype is medium-sized. The rearrangement uses TRBV6-6 and TRBJ2-2; 9 bases are a match to TRBD2. Germline CDR1 MNHNY, CDR2 SVGAGI (reference sequence). J gave up 5 bases and V 6 bases, and 13 bases lay outside the gene matches. The CDR3 extends over 17 amino acids. CDR3 protein: CASSRQGSGRRTGELFF. The CDR3 DNA reads TGTGCCAGCAGCAGACAGGGTAGCGGGAGAAGGACCGGGGAGCTGTTTTTT.

This clonotype has just a few counts. The gene calls are TRBV7-9 and TRBJ1-1; 10 bases are a match to TRBD1. The germline CDR1 and CDR2 sequences are SEHNR and FQNEAQ (reference sequence). This CDR3 contains 16 residues. The V gene end was trimmed by 5 bases and the J gene end by 0 bases; junction bases not matched to a gene: 6. The CDR3 coding sequence is TGTGCCAGCAGCCGTCCCGGGACAGGGGTGAACACTGAAGCTTTCTTT. Translating it yields CASSRPGTGVNTEAFF.

This clonotype has only one observation. The rearrangement joins TRBV20-1 to TRBJ1-1; D might be TRBD1 (5 bases). CDR1 is DFQATT and CDR2 is SNEGSKA in the germline V gene (reference sequence). This CDR3 has 15 amino acids. The V gene lost 5 bases and the J gene lost 4 bases, with 20 bases spanning the gap. For the CDR3, the DNA is TGCAGTGCTCCCCCGGCGGGGGACCGGGGCACTGAAGCTTTCTTT. Encoded protein: CSAPPAGDRGTEAFF.

This clonotype qualifies as medium-sized. The chain is built from TRBV19 and TRBJ2-7; the match to TRBD1 covers 7 bases. The CDR3 covers 15 residues. Germline V lookup: CDR1 LNHDA, CDR2 SQIVND (reference sequence). Trimming took 5 bases from V and 1 from J; bases not matched to a gene: 8. CDR3 protein: CASSVHRGPSYEQYF. CDR3 nucleotides: TGTGCCAGTAGTGTTCACAGGGGACCTTCCTACGAGCAGTACTTC.

By sample share, this clonotype is large. The gene calls are TRBV29-1 and TRBJ2-5; no clear D. Germline V gene sequence: CDR1 SQVTM, CDR2 ANQGSEA. CDR3 length: 12 residues. V lost 3 bases, J lost 1 base, and 6 bases lay in between. The CDR3 reads CSVDPAQETQYF. The CDR3 nucleotides read TGCAGCGTTGACCCAGCCCAAGAGACCCAGTACTTC.

This clonotype is classed as medium-sized. V is TRBV5-6 and J is TRBJ2-1, with 16 bases that match TRBD2. CDR1 SGHDT and CDR2 YYEEEE come from the germline V gene. J was trimmed by 4 bases and V by 0 bases; bases with no gene match: 7. The CDR3 contains 19 residues. CDR3 nucleotides: TGTGCCAGCAGCTTGGGGGGACTAGCGGGAGGGACAGGGTACAATGAGCAGTTCTTC. Protein: CASSLGGLAGGTGYNEQFF.

Judged by abundance, this clonotype is medium-sized. This chain connects TRBV27 to TRBJ2-7; D not resolved. The V end lost 0 bases, the J end lost 4 bases, and 13 bases lay between the germline ends. The CDR3 consists of 15 residues. The V gene's germline CDR1 is MNHEY and CDR2 SMNVEV (reference sequence). CDR3 nucleotide sequence: TGTGCCAGCAGTTTATCCCCACCTTCTGTTTACGAGCAGTACTTC. It yields the protein CASSLSPPSVYEQYF.

This rearrangement joins TRBV2 to TRBJ1-4, with TRBD1 identical over 8 bases. The CDR3 covers 14 residues. Germline V gene lookup returns CDR1 SNHLY and CDR2 FYNNEI. V was pared by 5 bases and J by 8 bases, with 7 bases of the junction left unmatched. The CDR3 region has the DNA TGTGCCAGCAGTCCGACAGGGGTAGAAGAAAAACTGTTTTTT. As protein: CASSPTGVEEKLFF.

J is TRBJ2-3 and V is TRBV28; D gene unclear. Germline CDR1 reads MDHEN; CDR2 reads SYDVKM. The CDR3 is made up of 18 amino acids. Between the trimmed V and J ends, which lost 2 bases and 2 bases, there was a span of 20 bases. The CDR3: CASSLGPSNRGYTDTQYF. DNA for the CDR3: TGTGCCAGCAGTTTAGGGCCCTCAAACCGCGGATACACAGATACGCAGTATTTT.

This clonotype was found a few times. This chain joins TRBV12-3 or TRBV12-4 and TRBJ2-4; D gene uncertain. The CDR3 runs 14 residues. V lost 6 bases, J lost 3 bases, and 12 bases lay in between. The CDR3 spells CASRHRQVKNIQYF. The CDR3 DNA reads as TGTGCCAGCAGACATCGACAAGTCAAAAACATTCAGTACTTC.

This clonotype is labeled medium-sized. The chain has TRBV27 and TRBJ2-6; 13 bases are a match to TRBD2. The CDR3 length is 18 residues. V gave up 8 bases and J gave up 7 bases; unmatched junction bases: 14. Germline V gene sequence: CDR1 MNHEY, CDR2 SMNVEV (reference sequence). The CDR3 sequence is CASSPGGLAGVLANVLTF. As DNA, the CDR3 is TGTGCCAGCTCTCCGGGAGGACTAGCGGGGGTCCTAGCCAACGTCCTGACTTTC. The whole variable domain, remainder taken from reference TRBV27 and TRBJ2-6, is EAQVTQNPRYLITVTGKKLTVTCSQNMNHEYMSWYRQDPGLGLRQIYYSMNVEVTDKGDVPEGYKVSRKEKRNFPLILESPSPNQTSLYFCASSPGGLAGVLANVLTFGAGSRLTVL.

This clonotype is large by share. The genes are TRBV29-1 and TRBJ2-3; D gene unclear. Trimming removed 7 bases at V and 2 bases at J, with 16 bases between. The CDR3 covers 14 residues. CDR1 and CDR2 from the germline V gene are SQVTM and ANQGSEA. Here the CDR3 reads CSGLFGLLTDTQYF. In DNA form, the CDR3 reads TGCAGCGGTTTGTTTGGCTTACTCACAGATACGCAGTATTTT.

Within the sample, this clonotype is medium-sized. This chain joins TRBV5-4 and TRBJ2-3; 15 nucleotides agree with TRBD2. This CDR3 spans 19 amino acids. CDR1 and CDR2 from the germline V gene are SGHNT and YYREEE (reference sequence). V lost 4 bases, J lost 4 bases, and 13 bases stayed unmatched. Here the CDR3 DNA reads TGTGCCAGCAGCAAGGGGACTAGCGGGAGGAGAGGGAATGCAGATACGCAGTATTTT. It translates to CASSKGTSGRRGNADTQYF.

This clonotype was observed a handful of times. The chain links TRBV20-1 to TRBJ2-5; 11 bases are a match to TRBD2. V was pared by 6 bases and J by 3 bases, with 6 bases of the junction left unmatched. The germline V gene has CDR1 DFQATT and CDR2 SNEGSKA (reference sequence). This CDR3 spans 14 amino acids. CDR3 sequence: CSAFSGRAKETQYF. CDR3 bases: TGCAGTGCCTTTAGCGGGAGGGCAAAAGAGACCCAGTACTTC.

Judged by abundance, this clonotype is medium-sized. The rearrangement joins TRBV5-4 to TRBJ2-1; 9 bases match TRBD2. Trimming removed 3 bases from V and 1 base from J; junction bases left unmatched: 5. The CDR3 runs 16 residues. Germline V lookup: CDR1 SGHNT, CDR2 YYREEE (reference sequence). CDR3 nucleotide sequence: TGTGCCAGCAGCTGGGGACTAGCATCTTCCTACAATGAGCAGTTCTTC. This gives the protein CASSWGLASSYNEQFF.

The chain links TRBV4-2 to TRBJ2-1; D not certain. Germline values: CDR1 LGHNA, CDR2 YNFKEQ. Deletions cut 8 bases from V and 6 bases from J, with 8 bases between. The CDR3 has 11 amino acids. As DNA, the CDR3 is TGTGCCAGCCGGGCTTTCAATGAGCAGTTCTTC. It yields the protein CASRAFNEQFF.

The CDR3 DNA reads as TGCAGTGCTAGAGATACGCTCGGGACTAGCGGGAGCTCCTACGAGCAGTACTTC. The encoded protein is CSARDTLGTSGSSYEQYF. The chain employs TRBV20-1 and TRBJ2-7; TRBD2 matches 14 bases. The ends lost 0 bases at V and 0 bases at J; junction bases unmatched: 7. CDR1 and CDR2 (germline): DFQATT, SNEGSKA (reference sequence). The CDR3 is 18 residues long.

By sample fraction, this clonotype is medium-sized (0.01 to 0.1%). The chain combines TRBV12-3 or TRBV12-4 with TRBJ2-3; tentatively, D is TRBD2 (6 bases). The CDR3 has 17 residues. Trimming left V 2 bases short and J 5 bases short, with 20 bases between. The CDR3 is CASSLKGLARPGDTQYF. The DNA of the CDR3 is TGTGCCAGCAGTTTAAAAGGCCTAGCGCGCCCTGGAGATACGCAGTATTTT.

V is TRBV20-1 and J is TRBJ2-3; D not certain. The germline CDR1 and CDR2 sequences are DFQATT and SNEGSKA (reference sequence). V was cut by 1 base and J by 5 bases, with 4 bases left in between. The CDR3 runs to 11 residues. CDR3 loop: CSARVLDTQYF. DNA for the CDR3: TGCAGTGCTAGAGTCTTAGATACGCAGTATTTT.